This T cell receptor (beta chain) came from a study of identical twins. The V gene's germline CDR1 is SNHLY and CDR2 FYNNEI. The CDR3 consists of 16 residues. V lost 3 bases to trimming and J lost 0 bases, with 9 bases between them. TCRdb processed the 5' RACE reads anew with MiXCR; each CDR3 protein has one entry. The sample includes roughly 1,500,000 distinct CDR3 sequences, less than 40% of them seen just once. This TCR was recovered from a newborn girl in good health. This chain links TRBV2 with TRBJ2-6; D is possibly TRBD1 (5 bases). The specimen sequenced was cord blood. The CDR3 nucleotides read TGTGCCAGCAGTGATAGGGGTCACTCTGGGGCCAACGTCCTGACTTTC. Protein sequence: CASSDRGHSGANVLTF.